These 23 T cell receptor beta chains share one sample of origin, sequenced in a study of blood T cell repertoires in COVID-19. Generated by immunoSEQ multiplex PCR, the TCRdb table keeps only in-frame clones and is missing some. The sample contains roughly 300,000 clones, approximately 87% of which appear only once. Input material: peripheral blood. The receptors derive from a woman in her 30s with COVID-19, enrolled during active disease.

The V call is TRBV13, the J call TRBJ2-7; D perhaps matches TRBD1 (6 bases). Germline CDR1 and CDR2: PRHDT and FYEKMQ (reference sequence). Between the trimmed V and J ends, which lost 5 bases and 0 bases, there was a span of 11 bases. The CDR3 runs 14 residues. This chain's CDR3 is CASSVYRDSYEQYF. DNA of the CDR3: TGTGCCAGCAGCGTCTACAGGGACTCCTACGAGCAGTACTTC.

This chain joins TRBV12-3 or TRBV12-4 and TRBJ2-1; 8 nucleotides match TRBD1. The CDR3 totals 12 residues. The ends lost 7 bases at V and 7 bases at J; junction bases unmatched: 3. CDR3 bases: TGTGCCAGCACTAACAGGGGGAATGAGCAGTTCTTC. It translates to CASTNRGNEQFF.

In DNA, the CDR3 is TGTGCCAGCGCCCCAACGGGACAAAGAGTATACACCATATATTTT. It yields the protein CASAPTGQRVYTIYF. V usage is TRBV7-9 and J usage is TRBJ1-3, with D perhaps TRBD1 (6 bases). This CDR3 is built from 15 residues. The germline V gene has CDR1 SEHNR and CDR2 FQNEAQ (reference sequence). The V gene lost 8 bases and the J gene lost 8 bases, with 22 bases spanning the gap.

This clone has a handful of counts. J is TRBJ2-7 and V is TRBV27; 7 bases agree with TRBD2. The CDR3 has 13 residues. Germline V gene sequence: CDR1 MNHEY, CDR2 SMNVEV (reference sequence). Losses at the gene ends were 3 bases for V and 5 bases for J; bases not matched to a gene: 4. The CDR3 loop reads CASSFTGGHEQYF. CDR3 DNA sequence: TGTGCCAGCAGTTTTACGGGGGGTCACGAGCAGTACTTC.

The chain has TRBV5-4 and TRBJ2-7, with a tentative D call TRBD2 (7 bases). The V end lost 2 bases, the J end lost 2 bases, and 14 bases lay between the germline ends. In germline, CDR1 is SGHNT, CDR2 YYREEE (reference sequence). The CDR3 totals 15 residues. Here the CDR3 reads CASSFFGGPTYEQYF. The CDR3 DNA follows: TGTGCCAGCAGCTTTTTCGGGGGGCCCACCTACGAGCAGTACTTC.

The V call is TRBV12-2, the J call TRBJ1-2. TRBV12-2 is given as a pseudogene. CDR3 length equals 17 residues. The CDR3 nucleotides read TGTGCAAGTCGCTCCCACTCCCCCCCGGGAGCTAACTATGGCTACACCTTC. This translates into CASRSHSPPGANYGYTF.

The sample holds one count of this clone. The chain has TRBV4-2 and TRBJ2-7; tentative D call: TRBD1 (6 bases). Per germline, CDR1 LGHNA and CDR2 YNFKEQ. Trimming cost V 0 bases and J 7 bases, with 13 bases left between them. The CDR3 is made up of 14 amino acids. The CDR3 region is CASSQDVLRGEQYF. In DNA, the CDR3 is TGTGCCAGCAGCCAAGATGTGCTCAGGGGAGAGCAGTACTTC.

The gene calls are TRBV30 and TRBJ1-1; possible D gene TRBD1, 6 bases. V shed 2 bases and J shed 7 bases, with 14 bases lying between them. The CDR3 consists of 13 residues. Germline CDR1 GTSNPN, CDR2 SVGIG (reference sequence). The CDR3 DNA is TGTGCCTGGAGTACCCGGACAGTCTATGAAGCTTTCTTT. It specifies CAWSTRTVYEAFF.

The CDR3: CSATDREEVSTNEKLFF. For the CDR3, the DNA is TGCAGTGCTACTGACAGGGAGGAAGTCTCGACTAATGAAAAACTGTTTTTT. The genes are TRBV20-1 and TRBJ1-4, with 7 bases aligning to TRBD1. This CDR3 is 17 amino acids long. With V trimmed by 4 bases and J by 2 bases, 13 bases remained unmatched. Germline V gene sequence: CDR1 DFQATT, CDR2 SNEGSKA (reference sequence).

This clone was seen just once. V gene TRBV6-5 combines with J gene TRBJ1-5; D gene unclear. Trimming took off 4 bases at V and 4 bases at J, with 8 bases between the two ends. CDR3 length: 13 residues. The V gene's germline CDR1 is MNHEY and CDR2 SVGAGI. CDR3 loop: CASSSVRNQPQHF. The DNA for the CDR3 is TGTGCCAGCAGTTCGGTGAGGAATCAGCCCCAGCATTTT.

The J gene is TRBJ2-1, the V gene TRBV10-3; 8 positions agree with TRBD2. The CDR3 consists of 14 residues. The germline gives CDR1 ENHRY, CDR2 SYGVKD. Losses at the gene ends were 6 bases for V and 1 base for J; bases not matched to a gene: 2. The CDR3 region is CAISGGVSYNEQFF. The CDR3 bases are TGTGCCATCAGCGGGGGGGTTTCCTACAATGAGCAGTTCTTC.

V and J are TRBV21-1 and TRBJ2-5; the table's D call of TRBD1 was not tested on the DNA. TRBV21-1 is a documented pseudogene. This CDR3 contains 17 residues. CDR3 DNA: TGTGCCAGCACCCCTGACAGGGTTGAGGGGATTCGCGAGACCCAGTACTTC. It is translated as CASTPDRVEGIRETQYF.

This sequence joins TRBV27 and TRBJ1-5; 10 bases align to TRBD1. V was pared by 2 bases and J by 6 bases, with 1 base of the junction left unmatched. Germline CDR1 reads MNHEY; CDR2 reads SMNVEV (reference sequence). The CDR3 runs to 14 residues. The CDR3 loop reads CASSLRTGGQPQHF. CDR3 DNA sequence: TGTGCCAGCAGTTTAAGGACAGGGGGTCAGCCCCAGCATTTT.

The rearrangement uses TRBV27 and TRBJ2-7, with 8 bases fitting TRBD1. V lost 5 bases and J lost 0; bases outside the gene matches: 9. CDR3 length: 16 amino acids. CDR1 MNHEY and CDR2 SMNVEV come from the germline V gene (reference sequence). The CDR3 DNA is TGTGCCAGCAGTCCCCTCAGGGGGCGCCGCTCCTACGAGCAGTACTTC. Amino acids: CASSPLRGRRSYEQYF.

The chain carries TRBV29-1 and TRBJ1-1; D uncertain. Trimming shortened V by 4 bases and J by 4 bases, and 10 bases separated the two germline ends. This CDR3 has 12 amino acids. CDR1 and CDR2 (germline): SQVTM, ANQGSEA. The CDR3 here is CSVVLVGTEAFF. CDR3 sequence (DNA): TGCAGCGTTGTCCTAGTGGGCACTGAAGCTTTCTTT.

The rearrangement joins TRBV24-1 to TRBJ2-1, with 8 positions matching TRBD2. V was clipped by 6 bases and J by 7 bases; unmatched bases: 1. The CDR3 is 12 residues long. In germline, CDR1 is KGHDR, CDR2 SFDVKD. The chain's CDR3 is CATSRGGNEQFF. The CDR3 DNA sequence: TGTGCCACCAGTCGGGGGGGAAATGAGCAGTTCTTC.

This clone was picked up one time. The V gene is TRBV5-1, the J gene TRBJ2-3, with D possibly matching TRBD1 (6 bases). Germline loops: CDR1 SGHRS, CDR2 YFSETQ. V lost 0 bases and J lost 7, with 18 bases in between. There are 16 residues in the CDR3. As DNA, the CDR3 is TGCGCCAGCAGCTTGGTATGGGTAGGGGGTAAGAATACGCAGTATTTT. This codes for CASSLVWVGGKNTQYF.

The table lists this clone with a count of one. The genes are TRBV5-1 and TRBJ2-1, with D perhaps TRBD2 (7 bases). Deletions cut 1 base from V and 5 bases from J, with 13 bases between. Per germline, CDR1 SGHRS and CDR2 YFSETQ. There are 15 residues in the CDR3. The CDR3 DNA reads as TGCGCCAGCAGCTTGAGGGGGGGCCTCCACAATGAGCAGTTCTTC. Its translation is CASSLRGGLHNEQFF.

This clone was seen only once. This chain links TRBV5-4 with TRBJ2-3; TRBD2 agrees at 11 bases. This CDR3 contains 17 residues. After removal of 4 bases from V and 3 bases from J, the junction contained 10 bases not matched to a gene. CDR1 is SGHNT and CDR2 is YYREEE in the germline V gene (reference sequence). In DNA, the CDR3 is TGTGCCAGCAGCGCCCCCCTGACTAGCGGGGCGACAGATACGCAGTATTTT. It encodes CASSAPLTSGATDTQYF.

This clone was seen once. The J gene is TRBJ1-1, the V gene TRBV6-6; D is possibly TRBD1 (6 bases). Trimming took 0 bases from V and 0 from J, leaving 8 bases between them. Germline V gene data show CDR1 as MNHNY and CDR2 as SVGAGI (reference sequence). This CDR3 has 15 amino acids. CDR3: CASSYSEGVNTEAFF. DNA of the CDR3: TGTGCCAGCAGTTACTCCGAGGGGGTGAACACTGAAGCTTTCTTT.

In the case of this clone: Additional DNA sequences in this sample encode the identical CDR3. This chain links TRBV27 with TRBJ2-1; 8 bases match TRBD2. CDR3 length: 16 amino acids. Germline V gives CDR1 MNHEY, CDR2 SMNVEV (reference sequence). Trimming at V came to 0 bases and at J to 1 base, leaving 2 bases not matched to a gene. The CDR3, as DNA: TGTGCCAGCAGTTTATCCGGGGGGGCTTCCTACAATGAGCAGTTCTTC. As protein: CASSLSGGASYNEQFF.

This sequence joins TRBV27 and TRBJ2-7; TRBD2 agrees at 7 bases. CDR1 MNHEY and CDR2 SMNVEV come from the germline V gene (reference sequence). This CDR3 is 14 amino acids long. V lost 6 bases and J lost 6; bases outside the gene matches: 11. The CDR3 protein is CASSLGGDLAEQYF. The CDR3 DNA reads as TGTGCCAGCAGCCTGGGGGGGGACTTAGCCGAGCAGTACTTC.

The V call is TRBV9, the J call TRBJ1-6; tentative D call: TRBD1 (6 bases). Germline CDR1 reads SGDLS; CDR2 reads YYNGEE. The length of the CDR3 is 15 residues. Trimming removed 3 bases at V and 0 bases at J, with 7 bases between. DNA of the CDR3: TGTGCCAGCAGCGCACAGGGCTCCTATAATTCACCCCTCCACTTT. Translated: CASSAQGSYNSPLHF.